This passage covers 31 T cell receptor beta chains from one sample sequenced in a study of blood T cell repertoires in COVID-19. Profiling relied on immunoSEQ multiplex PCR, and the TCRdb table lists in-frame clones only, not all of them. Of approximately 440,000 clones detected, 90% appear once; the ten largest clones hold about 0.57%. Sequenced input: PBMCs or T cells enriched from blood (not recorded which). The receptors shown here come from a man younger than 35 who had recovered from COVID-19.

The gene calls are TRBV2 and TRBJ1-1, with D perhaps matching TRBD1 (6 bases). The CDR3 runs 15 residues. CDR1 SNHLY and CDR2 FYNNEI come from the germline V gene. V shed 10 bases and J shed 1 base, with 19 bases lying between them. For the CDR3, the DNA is TGTGCCACCGGCCTAGGGGGGGAAGGGAACACTGAAGCTTTCTTT. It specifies CATGLGGEGNTEAFF.

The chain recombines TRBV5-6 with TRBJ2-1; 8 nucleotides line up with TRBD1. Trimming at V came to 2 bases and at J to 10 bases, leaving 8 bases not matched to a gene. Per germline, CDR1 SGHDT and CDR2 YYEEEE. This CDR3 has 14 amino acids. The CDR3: CASSLRQGRGEQFF. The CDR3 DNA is TGTGCCAGCAGCTTAAGACAGGGGCGAGGGGAGCAGTTCTTC.

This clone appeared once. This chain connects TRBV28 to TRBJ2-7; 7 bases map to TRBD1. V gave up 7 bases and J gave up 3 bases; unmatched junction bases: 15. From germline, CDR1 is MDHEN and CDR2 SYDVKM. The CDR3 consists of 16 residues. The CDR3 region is CASTPPRYRGIYEQYF. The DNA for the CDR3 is TGTGCCAGCACTCCCCCCCGTTACAGGGGCATCTACGAGCAGTACTTC.

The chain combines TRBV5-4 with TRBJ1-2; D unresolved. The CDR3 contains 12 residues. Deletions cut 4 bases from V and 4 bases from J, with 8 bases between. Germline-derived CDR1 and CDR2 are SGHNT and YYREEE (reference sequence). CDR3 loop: CASSAGFYGYTF. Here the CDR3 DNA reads TGTGCCAGCAGCGCAGGTTTCTATGGCTACACCTTC.

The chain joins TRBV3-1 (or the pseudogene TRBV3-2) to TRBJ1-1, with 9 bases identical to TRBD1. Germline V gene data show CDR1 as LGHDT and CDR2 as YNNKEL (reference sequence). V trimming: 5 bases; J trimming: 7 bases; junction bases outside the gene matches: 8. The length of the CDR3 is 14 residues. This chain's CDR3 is CASSFGQGMDEAFF. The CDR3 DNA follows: TGTGCCAGCAGCTTCGGACAGGGGATGGATGAAGCTTTCTTT.

The CDR3 region has the DNA TGCACCAGCAGCCAATCAACTGGACAGGGAGGGAATCAGCCCCAGCATTTT. Its protein is CTSSQSTGQGGNQPQHF. V gene TRBV1 combines with J gene TRBJ1-5; TRBD1, as called in the table, went unchecked against the DNA. TRBV1 is termed a pseudogene. The CDR3 consists of 17 residues.

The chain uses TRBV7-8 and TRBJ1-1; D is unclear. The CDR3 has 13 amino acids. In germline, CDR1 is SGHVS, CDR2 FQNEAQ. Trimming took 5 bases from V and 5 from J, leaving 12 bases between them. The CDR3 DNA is TGTGCCAGCAGCCCCCCCCCGGGAACTGAAGCTTTCTTT. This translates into CASSPPPGTEAFF.

The CDR3 region has the DNA TGTGCCAGCAGGGACCCAGGGGAAAACACCATATATTTT. Translated: CASRDPGENTIYF. The chain uses TRBV27 and TRBJ1-3; TRBD1 might be the D (6 bases). V lost 6 bases to trimming and J lost 6 bases, with 12 bases between them. The CDR3 has 13 amino acids. Germline loops: CDR1 MNHEY, CDR2 SMNVEV (reference sequence).

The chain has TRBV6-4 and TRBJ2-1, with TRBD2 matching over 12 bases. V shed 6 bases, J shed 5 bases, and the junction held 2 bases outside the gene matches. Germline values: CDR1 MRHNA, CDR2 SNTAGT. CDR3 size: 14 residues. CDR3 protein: CASRRTSGDNEQFF. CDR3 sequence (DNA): TGTGCCAGCAGGCGGACTAGCGGGGACAATGAGCAGTTCTTC.

The CDR3 sequence is CASSWGDRAAFF. The CDR3 coding sequence is TGTGCCAGCAGCTGGGGGGACCGGGCCGCTTTCTTT. This sequence joins TRBV28 and TRBJ1-1; weak D call: TRBD1 (5 bases). CDR3 size: 12 residues. CDR1 is MDHEN, CDR2 SYDVKM, per germline. V dropped 6 bases and J dropped 11 bases, with 16 bases sitting between them.

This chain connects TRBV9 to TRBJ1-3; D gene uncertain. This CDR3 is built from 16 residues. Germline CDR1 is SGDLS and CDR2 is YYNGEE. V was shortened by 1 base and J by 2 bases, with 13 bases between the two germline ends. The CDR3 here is CASSVRQRVPGNTIYF. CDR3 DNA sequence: TGTGCCAGCAGCGTACGGCAGAGGGTCCCTGGAAACACCATATATTTT.

DNA of the CDR3: TGTGCCAGCAGTCCCCGGAGAGGGCTGATCGCGAACACTGAAGCTTTCTTT. This codes for CASSPRRGLIANTEAFF. The chain joins TRBV6-6 to TRBJ1-1, with no clear D. This CDR3 comprises 17 residues. Trimming pared 5 bases from V and 1 base from J, leaving 20 bases between. Germline assignment: CDR1 MNHNY and CDR2 SVGAGI (reference sequence).

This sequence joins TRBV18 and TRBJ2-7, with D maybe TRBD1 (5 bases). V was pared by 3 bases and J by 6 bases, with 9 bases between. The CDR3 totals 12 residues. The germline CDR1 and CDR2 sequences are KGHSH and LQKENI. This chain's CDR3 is CASSPRTLEQYF. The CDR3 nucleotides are TGTGCCAGCTCACCCAGGACACTCGAGCAGTACTTC.

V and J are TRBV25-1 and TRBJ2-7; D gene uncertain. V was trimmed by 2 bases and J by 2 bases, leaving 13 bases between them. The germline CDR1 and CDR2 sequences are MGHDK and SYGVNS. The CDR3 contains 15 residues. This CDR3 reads CASSERLESAYEQYF. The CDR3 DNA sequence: TGTGCCAGCAGTGAACGGTTAGAATCCGCCTACGAGCAGTACTTC.

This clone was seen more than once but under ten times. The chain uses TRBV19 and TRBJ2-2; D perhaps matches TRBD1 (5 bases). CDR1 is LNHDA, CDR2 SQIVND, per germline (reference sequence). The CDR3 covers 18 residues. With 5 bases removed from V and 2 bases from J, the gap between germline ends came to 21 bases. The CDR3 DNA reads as TGTGCCAGTAGTTTGAGACAGACCCAACCTGACAACACCGGGGAGCTGTTTTTT. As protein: CASSLRQTQPDNTGELFF.

CDR3: CASSSEPGQGGFF. CDR3 nucleotide sequence: TGTGCCAGCAGCTCGGAGCCGGGACAGGGTGGGTTCTTC. The genes are TRBV11-2 and TRBJ2-1, with 9 bases matching TRBD1. The V gene's germline CDR1 is SGHAT and CDR2 FQNNGV. The V and J ends lost 4 bases and 15 bases, in that order; junction bases with no gene match: 10. The CDR3 has 13 residues.

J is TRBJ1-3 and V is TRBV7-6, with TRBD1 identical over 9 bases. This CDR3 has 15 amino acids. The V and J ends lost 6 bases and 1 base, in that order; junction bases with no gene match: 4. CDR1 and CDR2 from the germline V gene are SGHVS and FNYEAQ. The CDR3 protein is CASSYRGRSGNTIYF. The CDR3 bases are TGTGCCAGCAGTTACAGGGGGCGATCTGGAAACACCATATATTTT.

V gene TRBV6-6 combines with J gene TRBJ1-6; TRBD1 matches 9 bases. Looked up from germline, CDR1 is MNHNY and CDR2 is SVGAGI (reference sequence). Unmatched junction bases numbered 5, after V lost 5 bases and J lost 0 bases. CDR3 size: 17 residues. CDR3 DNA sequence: TGTGCCAGCAGTCCGTGGGACAGGGTCTCCTATAATTCACCCCTCCACTTT. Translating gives CASSPWDRVSYNSPLHF.

The CDR3 DNA reads TGTGCCAGTAGTACGACAGCGGGCGGGTCCTACAATGAGCAGTTCTTC. It codes for CASSTTAGGSYNEQFF. The chain couples TRBV19 to TRBJ2-1; a possible D gene is TRBD2 (6 bases). Germline CDR1 is LNHDA and CDR2 is SQIVND (reference sequence). V dropped 4 bases and J dropped 1 base, with 14 bases sitting between them. This CDR3 has 16 amino acids.

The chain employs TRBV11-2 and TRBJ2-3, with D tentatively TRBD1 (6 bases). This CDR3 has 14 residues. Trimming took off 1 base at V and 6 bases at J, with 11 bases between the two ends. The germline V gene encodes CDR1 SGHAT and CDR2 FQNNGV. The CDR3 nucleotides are TGTGCCAGCAGCTTAGGTTCAGGGGAGGATACGCAGTATTTT. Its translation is CASSLGSGEDTQYF.

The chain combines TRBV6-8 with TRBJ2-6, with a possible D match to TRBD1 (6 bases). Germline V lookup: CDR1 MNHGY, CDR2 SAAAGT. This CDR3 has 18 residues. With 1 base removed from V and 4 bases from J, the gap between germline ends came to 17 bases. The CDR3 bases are TGTGCCAGCAGTTACTGGGGGCAGGTTATCTCGGGGGCCAACGTCCTGACTTTC. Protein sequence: CASSYWGQVISGANVLTF.

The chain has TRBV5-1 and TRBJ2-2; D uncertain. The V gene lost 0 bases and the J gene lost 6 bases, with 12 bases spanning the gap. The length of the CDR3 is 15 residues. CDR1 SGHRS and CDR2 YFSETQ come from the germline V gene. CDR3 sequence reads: CASSLVQVSAGELFF. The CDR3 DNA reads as TGCGCCAGCAGCTTGGTGCAGGTTTCTGCCGGGGAGCTGTTTTTT. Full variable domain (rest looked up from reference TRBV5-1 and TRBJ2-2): KAGVTQTPRYLIKTRGQQVTLSCSPISGHRSVSWYQQTPGQGLQFLFEYFSETQRNKGNFPGRFSGRQFSNSRSEMNVSTLELGDSALYLCASSLVQVSAGELFFGEGSRLTVL.

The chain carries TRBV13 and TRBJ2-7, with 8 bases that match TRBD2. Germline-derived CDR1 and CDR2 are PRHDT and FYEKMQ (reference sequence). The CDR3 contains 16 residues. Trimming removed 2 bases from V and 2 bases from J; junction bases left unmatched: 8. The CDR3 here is CASSLLSTSGPYEQYF. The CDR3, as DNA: TGTGCCAGCAGCTTATTAAGTACTAGCGGACCCTACGAGCAGTACTTC.

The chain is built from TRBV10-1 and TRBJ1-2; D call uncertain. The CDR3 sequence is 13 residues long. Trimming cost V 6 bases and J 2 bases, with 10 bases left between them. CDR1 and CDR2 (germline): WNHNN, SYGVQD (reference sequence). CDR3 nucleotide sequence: TGCGCCAGCAGCCCAACTATAAACTATGGCTACACCTTC. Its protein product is CASSPTINYGYTF.

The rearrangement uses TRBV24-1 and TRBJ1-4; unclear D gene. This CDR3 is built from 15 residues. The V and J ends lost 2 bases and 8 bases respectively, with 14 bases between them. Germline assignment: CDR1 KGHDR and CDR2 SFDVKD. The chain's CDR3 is CATSDSRGSGEKLFF. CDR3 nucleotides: TGTGCCACCAGTGATTCTCGGGGTTCTGGCGAAAAACTGTTTTTT.

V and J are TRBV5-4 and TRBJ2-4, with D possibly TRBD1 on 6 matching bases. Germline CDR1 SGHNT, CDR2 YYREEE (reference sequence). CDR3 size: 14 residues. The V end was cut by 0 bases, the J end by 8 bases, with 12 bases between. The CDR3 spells CASSLGGLVDIQYF. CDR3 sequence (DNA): TGTGCCAGCAGCTTGGGGGGGCTTGTGGACATTCAGTACTTC.

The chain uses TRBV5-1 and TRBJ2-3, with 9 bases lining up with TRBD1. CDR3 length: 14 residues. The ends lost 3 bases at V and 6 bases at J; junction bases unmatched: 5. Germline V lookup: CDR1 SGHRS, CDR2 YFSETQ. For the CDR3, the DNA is TGCGCCAGCAGCTCGGACAGGGGCGGTGATACGCAGTATTTT. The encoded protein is CASSSDRGGDTQYF.

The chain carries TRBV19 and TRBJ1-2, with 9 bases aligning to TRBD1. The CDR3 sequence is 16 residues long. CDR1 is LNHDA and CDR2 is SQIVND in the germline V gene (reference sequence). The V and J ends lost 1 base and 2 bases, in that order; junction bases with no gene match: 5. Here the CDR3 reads CASSIARTGENYGYTF. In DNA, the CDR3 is TGTGCCAGTAGTATAGCTCGGACAGGGGAGAACTATGGCTACACCTTC.

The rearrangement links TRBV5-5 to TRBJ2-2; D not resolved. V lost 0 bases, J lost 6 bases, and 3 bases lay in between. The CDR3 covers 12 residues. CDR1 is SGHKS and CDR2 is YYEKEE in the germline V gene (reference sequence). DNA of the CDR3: TGTGCCAGCAGCTTGGGGCCCGGGGAGCTGTTTTTT. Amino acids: CASSLGPGELFF.

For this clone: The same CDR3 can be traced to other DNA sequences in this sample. The CDR3 nucleotides are TGTGCCAGCAGGACAGGTCTTAGCAATCAGCCCCAGCATTTT. This sequence encodes CASRTGLSNQPQHF. The V gene is TRBV2, the J gene TRBJ1-5; tentative D call: TRBD1 (6 bases). This CDR3 region has 14 residues. Germline CDR1 and CDR2: SNHLY and FYNNEI. Trimming stripped 6 bases from V and 0 bases from J, with 9 bases between.

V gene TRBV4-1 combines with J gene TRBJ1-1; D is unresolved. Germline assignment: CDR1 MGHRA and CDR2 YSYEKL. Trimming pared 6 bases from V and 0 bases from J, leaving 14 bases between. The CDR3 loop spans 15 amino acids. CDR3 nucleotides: TGCGCCAGCAGTGGCTTTTCCCTCCTGAACACTGAAGCTTTCTTT. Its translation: CASSGFSLLNTEAFF.